The 12 T cell receptor beta chains below come from one sample, sequenced in a study of cytomegalovirus exposure and HLA in healthy donors. The PCR ran on 60 Vbeta and 13 Jbeta primers. The protocol was immunoSEQ multiplex PCR, while the TCRdb copy is restricted to in-frame clones and leaves out a portion. Of 100,000 to 150,000 clones listed, roughly 88% are singletons. Sequenced: PBMCs. All receptors come from a boy younger than 18 in good health and CMV-seronegative.

This clone was seen a few times. The gene calls are TRBV7-2 and TRBJ1-6; a possible D gene is TRBD1 (5 bases). Trimming took off 4 bases at V and 9 bases at J, with 7 bases between the two ends. The CDR3 has 12 amino acids. In germline, CDR1 is SGHTA, CDR2 FQGNSA. The CDR3 is CASSSDSSPLHF. The CDR3 nucleotides are TGTGCCAGCAGCTCTGACAGTTCACCCCTCCACTTT.

The rearrangement joins TRBV27 to TRBJ2-7, with D perhaps TRBD1 (5 bases). The V end was cut by 7 bases, the J end by 0 bases, with 13 bases between. CDR3 length equals 14 residues. Germline-derived CDR1 and CDR2 are MNHEY and SMNVEV (reference sequence). The CDR3 bases are TGTGCCAGCAATCCGACAGAGACCTCCTACGAGCAGTACTTC. It is translated as CASNPTETSYEQYF.

The chain employs TRBV5-6 and TRBJ2-3; 8 bases match TRBD2. The CDR3 has 15 amino acids. The germline V gene has CDR1 SGHDT and CDR2 YYEEEE. Trimming cost V 2 bases and J 2 bases; bases outside gene matches: 4. The CDR3 DNA follows: TGTGCCAGCAGCTTCGCGGGGGGACTCACAGATACGCAGTATTTT. Translating it yields CASSFAGGLTDTQYF.

The chain recombines TRBV7-6 with TRBJ2-3; D perhaps matches TRBD1 (5 bases). The CDR3 extends over 18 amino acids. V lost 1 base to trimming and J lost 0 bases, with 17 bases between them. Germline V gene sequence: CDR1 SGHVS, CDR2 FNYEAQ. DNA for the CDR3: TGTGCCAGCAGCTTAGGTAGTTGGGGCGCTACTAGCACAGATACGCAGTATTTT. It specifies CASSLGSWGATSTDTQYF.

This chain uses TRBV30 with TRBJ2-2, with 7 bases that match TRBD2. The germline CDR1 and CDR2 sequences are GTSNPN and SVGIG (reference sequence). The CDR3 spans 17 residues. Trimming took 0 bases from V and 4 from J; bases not matched to a gene: 11. The CDR3 region has the DNA TGTGCCTGGAGTGTATCTTTCCGTGGGACTACCACCGGGGAGCTGTTTTTT. The encoded protein is CAWSVSFRGTTTGELFF.

This clone was observed a few times. The chain recombines TRBV29-1 with TRBJ2-1; a possible D gene is TRBD2 (5 bases). The CDR3 is 12 amino acids. The germline V gene has CDR1 SQVTM and CDR2 ANQGSEA. The V end lost 4 bases, the J end lost 3 bases, and 7 bases lay between the germline ends. CDR3 DNA sequence: TGCAGCGTTGGGGCGGGCTACAATGAGCAGTTCTTC. Protein product: CSVGAGYNEQFF.

In regard to this clone: A read error may account for a junction end that differs from germline. This sample also contains other DNA sequences that code for the same CDR3. For the CDR3, the DNA is TGTGCCAGCAGCCTAGCGGGGGGCTCCTACGAGCAGTACTTC. Translating gives CASSLAGGSYEQYF. The chain carries TRBV7-2 and TRBJ2-7, with TRBD2 matching over 11 bases. Germline values: CDR1 SGHTA, CDR2 FQGNSA. The CDR3 consists of 14 residues. The entire variable domain, with the rest obtained from reference TRBV7-2 and TRBJ2-7, is as follows: GAGVSQSPSNKVTEKGKDVELRCDPISGHTALYWYRQSLGQGLEFLIYFQGNSAPDKSGLPSDRFSAERTGGSVSTLTIQRTQQEDSAVYLCASSLAGGSYEQYFGPGTRLTVT.

The chain combines TRBV6-6 with TRBJ1-1, with D possibly being TRBD1 (5 bases). The germline CDR1 and CDR2 sequences are MNHNY and SVGAGI (reference sequence). The CDR3 covers 16 residues. V was shortened by 6 bases and J by 1 base, with 18 bases between the two germline ends. DNA of the CDR3: TGTGCCAGCAGCCCAATGCAGGGCTTACGGAACACTGAAGCTTTCTTT. It specifies CASSPMQGLRNTEAFF.

The chain is built from TRBV4-3 and TRBJ2-4, with 8 bases fitting TRBD1. The germline V gene has CDR1 LGHNA and CDR2 YSLEER. The V gene end was trimmed by 3 bases and the J gene end by 13 bases; junction bases not matched to a gene: 5. The CDR3 is 12 amino acids. The CDR3 DNA sequence: TGCGCCAGCAGCCACGGACAGGGTTCCCAGTACTTC. Amino acid sequence: CASSHGQGSQYF.

The chain couples TRBV5-1 to TRBJ1-2, with D possibly TRBD1 on 5 matching bases. The CDR3 runs 15 residues. Trimming left V 4 bases short and J 4 bases short, with 17 bases between. The V gene's germline CDR1 is SGHRS and CDR2 YFSETQ. CDR3 sequence (DNA): TGCGCCAGCAGCCCGTCTCAAGGGGTTGGCTATGGCTACACCTTC. Encoded protein: CASSPSQGVGYGYTF.

This clone was observed a single time. CDR3 region: CATSGAAYNEQFF. The CDR3 bases are TGTGCCACCAGCGGTGCGGCCTACAATGAGCAGTTCTTC. V gene TRBV15 combines with J gene TRBJ2-1, with D uncertain. Germline lookup yields CDR1 LNHNV and CDR2 YYDKDF (reference sequence). Between the trimmed V and J ends, which lost 5 bases and 2 bases, there was a span of 7 bases. This CDR3 region has 13 residues.

V usage is TRBV19 and J usage is TRBJ2-3; 9 positions agree with TRBD1. CDR3 length: 14 residues. The germline V gene encodes CDR1 LNHDA and CDR2 SQIVND (reference sequence). The V segment lost 6 bases and the J segment 6 bases; nucleotides outside the gene matches: 7. CDR3 sequence: CASRRDREFDTQYF. As DNA, the CDR3 is TGTGCCAGTAGACGGGACAGGGAGTTCGATACGCAGTATTTT.